The present entry profiles one T cell receptor (beta chain) with its context. This sample includes further DNA sequences coding for the same CDR3. The authors sorted CD4+ naive, central memory, regulatory and stem cell-like memory cells via CD45RO/CCR7/CD25/CD127/CD95/CD27. V gave up 4 bases and J gave up 2 bases, with 8 bases separating them. This CDR3 region has 13 residues. Germline CDR1 is SGHTA and CDR2 is FQGNSA. As every portion of the isolated RNA was reverse transcribed, the sequencing read expressed TCRB transcripts. Assay used: immunoSEQ multiplex PCR; TCRdb lists only in-frame clones, some missing. In the table there are about 360,000 clones, around 12% of which are singletons. This sample is drawn from a study of beta chain features in type 1 diabetes.

This TCR derives from a man between 18 and 29 years old in good health. Sample: naive CD4+ T cells from blood. The rearrangement uses TRBV7-2 and TRBJ1-2; tentative D call: TRBD1 (6 bases). The DNA for the CDR3 is TGTGCCAGCAGCTCAGGGGAGAACTATGGCTACACCTTC. Residues: CASSSGENYGYTF.